The clone carrying this T cell receptor beta chain was seen at least ten times. The antigen remains unidentified. This CDR3 is 15 amino acids long. The V end was cut by 0 bases, the J end by 5 bases, with 13 bases between. Per the germline V gene, CDR1 is MNHNS and CDR2 is SASEGT. The data derive from a study of T-cell memory formation after mild COVID-19. MiXCR was run by TCRdb on the 5' RACE reads, yielding one entry per CDR3 protein. The sample holds 250,000 or so distinct CDR3 sequences, 15% to 20% seen once. Study-level findings and limits: Shrinking CD4+ clones were chiefly CM and EM; CD8+ ones were chiefly EMRA. Some clones that responded were present in memory (sampled pre-infection), which suggests cross-reactive memory joined.

The genes are TRBV6-1 and TRBJ2-5, with D possibly TRBD2 on 6 matching bases. The sequencing input was PBMCs or a T cell subset sorted from them (not recorded which). This TCR came from a man younger than 35 who had mild COVID-19 (a few samples of this study predate the infection). Cell type and time point are not known. The CDR3 loop is CASSEADGEVETQYF. CDR3 coding DNA: TGTGCCAGCAGTGAAGCGGATGGGGAGGTGGAGACCCAGTACTTC.